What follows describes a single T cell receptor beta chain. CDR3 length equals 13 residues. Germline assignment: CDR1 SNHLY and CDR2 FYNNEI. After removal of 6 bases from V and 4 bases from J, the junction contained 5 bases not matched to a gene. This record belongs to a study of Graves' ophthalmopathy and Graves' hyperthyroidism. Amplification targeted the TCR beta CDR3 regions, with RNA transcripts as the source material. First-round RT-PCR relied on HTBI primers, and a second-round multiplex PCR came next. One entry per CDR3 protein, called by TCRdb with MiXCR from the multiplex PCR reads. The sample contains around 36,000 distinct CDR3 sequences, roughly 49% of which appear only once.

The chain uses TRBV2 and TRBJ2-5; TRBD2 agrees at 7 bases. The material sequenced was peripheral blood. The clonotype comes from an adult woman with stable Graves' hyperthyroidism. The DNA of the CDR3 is TGTGCCAGCAGGCGAGGCGGGGGAGAGACCCAGTACTTC. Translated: CASRRGGGETQYF.